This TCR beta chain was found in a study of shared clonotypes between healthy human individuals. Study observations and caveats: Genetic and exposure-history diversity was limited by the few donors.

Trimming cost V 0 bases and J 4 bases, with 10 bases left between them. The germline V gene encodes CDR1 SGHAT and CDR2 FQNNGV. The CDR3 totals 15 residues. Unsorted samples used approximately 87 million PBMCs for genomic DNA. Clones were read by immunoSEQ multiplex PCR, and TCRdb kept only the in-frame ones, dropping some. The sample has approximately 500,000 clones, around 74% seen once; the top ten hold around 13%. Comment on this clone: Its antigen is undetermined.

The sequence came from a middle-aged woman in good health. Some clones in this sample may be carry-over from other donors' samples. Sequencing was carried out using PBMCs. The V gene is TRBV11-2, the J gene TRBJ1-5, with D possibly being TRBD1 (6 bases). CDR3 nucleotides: TGTGCCAGCAGCTTAGATATAGGGGGGAATCAGCCCCAGCATTTT. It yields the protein CASSLDIGGNQPQHF.